This TCR beta chain emerged from a study of OX40 agonist ivuxolimab in advanced cancers. The ends lost 6 bases at V and 6 bases at J; junction bases unmatched: 8. CDR1 and CDR2 (germline): SGHTA, FQGNSA. The CDR3 covers 13 residues. Sequenced by immunoSEQ multiplex PCR; TCRdb stores in-frame clones only, minus some. The data hold fewer than 85,000 clones, with over 85% observed a single time. The receptor was isolated from an adult with an advanced solid tumor such as melanoma, head and neck, liver or kidney cancer. Sequencing used CD4+ or CD8+ T cells sorted from blood, obtained in a trial of the OX40 agonist ivuxolimab. The chain has TRBV7-2 and TRBJ2-7, with 7 nucleotides matching TRBD1. CDR3: CASSSRQGGEQYF. The CDR3 DNA reads as TGTGCCAGCAGTTCTAGACAGGGCGGCGAGCAGTACTTC.